This entry concerns a single TCR beta chain. Its antigen is not known. Each donor was a Caucasian adult residing in Nashville, Tennessee. Assay: immunoSEQ multiplex PCR; the TCRdb copy retains only in-frame clones and omits some. The sample carries about 330,000 clones, around nine tenths recorded once. The record originates from a study of shared clonotypes between healthy human individuals. Study context: Each donor contributed plates that comprised three CD4 naive, three CD4 memory, two CD8 naive and one CD8 memory.

CDR1 SGHDT and CDR2 YYEEEE come from the germline V gene. V was cut by 1 base and J by 7 bases, with 12 bases left in between. CDR3 size: 13 residues. Study-wide results and caveats: Clonotype sharing across a few donors was observed for about 4.8% of naive CD4 clonotypes.

The chain uses TRBV5-6 and TRBJ2-7, with D possibly being TRBD2 (5 bases). The sequence was obtained from a man aged 18 to 29 in good health. The source material was memory CD8+ T cells sorted from blood. The sample's subset: CD45RO+ cells pooled with CCR7-negative TemRA cells. CDR3 in DNA: TGTGCCAGCAGCTTGTCGGGGAAGCGAGAGCAGTACTTC. As protein: CASSLSGKREQYF. Filled out from reference TRBV5-6 and TRBJ2-7, the complete variable domain reads DAGVTQSPTHLIKTRGQQVTLRCSPKSGHDTVSWYQQALGQGPQFIFQYYEEEERQRGNFPDRFSGHQFPNYSSELNVNALLLGDSALYLCASSLSGKREQYFGPGTRLTVT.